This T cell receptor beta chain was identified in a study of radiation and T cells in renal cell carcinoma. Overall study: Nephrectomy followed 15 Gy stereotactic body radiation by 4 weeks. Study-wide results and limits: Pretreatment tumor biopsies were lacking, so baseline clonotypes are unknown. In blood, top tumor clones expanded by 2 weeks, shrinking by 4.

In the case of this clone: Its cognate antigen is unknown.

Indicated time point: blood 2 weeks post-SBRT. As for treatment: 15 Gy SBRT to primary tumor, nephrectomy 4 weeks later. The patient's renal cell carcinoma had clear cell pathology. With V trimmed by 7 bases and J by 2 bases, 7 bases remained unmatched. The CDR3 covers 14 residues. CDR1 is MDHEN, CDR2 SYDVKM, per germline. Clones were read by immunoSEQ multiplex PCR, and TCRdb kept only the in-frame ones, dropping some. Seen here are around 80,000 clones, roughly 82% observed once, and the top ten hold around 5.5%. The rearrangement links TRBV28 to TRBJ2-7, with TRBD1 matching 8 bases. This sample comprised blood, obtained from a patient whose treatment included radiotherapy and nephrectomy. The receptor was derived from a man aged 60 to 69 with renal cell carcinoma. The CDR3 loop reads CASTTDRVAYEQYF. CDR3 in DNA: TGTGCCAGCACCACGGACAGGGTCGCCTACGAGCAGTACTTC.